This entry concerns a single T cell receptor (beta chain). Its antigen is as yet unknown. Vbeta (60) and Jbeta (13) primers were used in the PCR. The data were produced by immunoSEQ multiplex PCR, yet TCRdb's version contains in-frame clones alone and is incomplete. Found here are about 170,000 clones, around 80% of them singletons; the top ten hold 0.95% to 1.5%. Healthy bone marrow donors supplied every sample. This sample is drawn from a study of cytomegalovirus exposure and HLA in healthy donors. Study results and caveats: On later analysis, the bulk of CMV-associated TCR beta chains appeared to be HLA-restricted.

Sample: PBMCs. The TCR comes from a boy between 2 and 10 years old in good health and CMV-seronegative.

Here the CDR3 DNA reads TGTGCCAGCAGCCAAGGGACAGGGAGGGAGACCCAGTACTTC. Amino acid sequence: CASSQGTGRETQYF. The V gene is TRBV14, the J gene TRBJ2-5; 8 nucleotides agree with TRBD1. V trimming: 1 base; J trimming: 5 bases; junction bases outside the gene matches: 3. CDR1 SGHDN and CDR2 FVKESK come from the germline V gene. CDR3 size: 14 residues. Variable domain in full (rest from reference TRBV14 and TRBJ2-5): EAGVTQFPSHSVIEKGQTVTLRCDPISGHDNLYWYRRVMGKEIKFLLHFVKESKQDESGMPNNRFLAERTGGTYSTLKVQPAELEDSGVYFCASSQGTGRETQYFGPGTRLLVL.